This TCR beta chain was captured in a study of T cells in women clearing cervical HPV infection (dated by TCRdb to 2016 to 2018). Describing the broader study: The cases were 20 to 25 women with histologically confirmed HPV16-related CIN3 or worse, and 2 of these cases were invasive cancers. Quality controls consisted of five blinded duplicates per group, for a total of about 60 samples made up of roughly 50 participants and around 10 replicates. A median age of approximately 31 years was observed in cases versus approximately 38 in controls, and no significant differences in baseline characteristics were found. Controls were under 30 women whose single incident HPV16 infection cleared within 12 months without precancer or cancer developing. Case blood was taken at the visit when the lesion was first identified, whereas control blood was taken when infection was no longer detected. The parent cohort enrolled 10,000 or so women aged 18 or older in Guanacaste, Costa Rica, during about 1992 to 1994 and followed them for 7 to 8 years. This exploratory proof-of-principle case-control study, nested within the Guanacaste HPV Natural History Study in Costa Rica, compared TCR repertoires among women with different cervical HPV16 outcomes. Cases and controls were matched on year of sample collection and on age within five years. Because only a few women had HLA typing data, the possibility that HLA type acted as a confounder could not be ruled out. For cases, the median interval between lesion detection and blood sampling was approximately 150 days, with an interquartile range of about 85 to 220 days.

General study outcomes and caveats: By combining richness with V gene abundances, random forest classifiers separated cases from controls with an estimated AUC of 0.83. Because T-cell numbers per sample were unknown, differences in richness could reflect varying T-cell content rather than repertoire biology. Cases had lower TRBV6-7 relative abundance than controls (approximately 0.11% versus 0.16%; Bonferroni P = 0.0008). TCR repertoire richness was significantly higher in CIN3+ cases than in controls across sequencing depths, while evenness did not differ. The cross-sectional design could not show whether associations preceded infection or resulted from it; effector/memory subsets and HPV-specific T cells were not isolated.

Every participant had a single incident cervical HPV16 infection, and prevalent HPV16 infections were excluded. Cervical HPV DNA was detected by MY09/MY11 PCR and genotyped by dot-blot hybridization. More than 14 mL of heparinized blood was centrifuged, after which the buffy coat was aliquoted, frozen at -30 degrees C, and then stored at -80 degrees C. QIAGEN kits were used to extract genomic DNA from the buffy coat specimens. Trimming removed 6 bases from V and 5 bases from J, leaving 20 bases between the germline ends. The cysteine opens and the phenylalanine closes a CDR3 of 15 amino acids. Of the CDR3's DNA, 36 bases were read; they are in frame from base 1. TCR beta CDR3 regions were amplified by multiplex PCR using the immunoSEQ assay from an average of about 1.2 ug genomic DNA per sample. To correct primer bias, the assay used a complete synthetic TCR repertoire to set an amplification baseline. The amplicons were sequenced using the Illumina platform. Regarding the original processing steps: Error correction of the sequences involved clustering with frequency ratios plus a modified nearest-neighbor algorithm, after which the sequences were analyzed in the immunoSEQ Analyzer using IMGT gene definitions. TCR richness and evenness were averaged over 20 rarefaction repeats at each rarefaction depth, excluding samples with fewer sequences than the depth. Wilcoxon rank sum tests with FDR correction were used to compare relative abundances of V, D and J genes between the groups. For the blinded duplicates, the intraclass correlation was nearly 96% for TCR richness and averaged 76.4% across 70 or so gene segments. The clones in this table, taken by TCRdb from immuneACCESS, are in-frame only. Not every clone is retained; where verified, under half of the shortfall comes from an unresolved V gene, and the cause of the rest is unknown. V and J calls and clone size are those listed in that table; D and trimming were worked out from the DNA. This sample's table carries some 30,000 clones. The ten largest clonotypes hold 7.8% of the sample.

For this clone: Its antigen is not yet known. The CDR3 goes on 3 residues after the read ends, and that part is filled in from the germline J gene.

The V and J genes are TRBV12-3 or TRBV12-4 and TRBJ2-7; matching of 5 bases hints at TRBD2 as the D gene. Source material: blood buffy coat. The sequence derives from a woman between 18 and 70 years old with a cervical HPV16 infection that either progressed to CIN3+ or cleared (not recorded which). The sequenced part of the CDR3 DNA is TGTGCCAGCAGCCCAGGATGGCGGGTTAAGAACGAG. The resulting protein is CASSPGWRVKNE. The CDR3 as a whole reads CASSPGWRVKNEQYF.